A single sample is the source of the 2 T cell receptor beta chains below, sequenced in a study of blood T cell repertoires in COVID-19. Clones were sequenced by immunoSEQ multiplex PCR, and TCRdb holds only the in-frame ones, with some missing. The sample comprises fewer than 250,000 clones, approximately 90% of which are singletons, and approximately 1.6% rests with the top ten. Sequenced input: peripheral blood. Receptor source: a man between 65 and 85 years old with acute or convalescent COVID-19.

The V call is TRBV5-1, the J call TRBJ1-4; 8 bases align to TRBD1. Germline CDR1 and CDR2: SGHRS and YFSETQ. V lost 5 bases, J lost 7 bases, and 4 bases stayed unmatched. This CDR3 has 13 residues. CDR3 nucleotide sequence: TGCGCCAGCAGGAACAGGGGGTCTGAAAAACTGTTTTTT. This gives the protein CASRNRGSEKLFF.

CDR3 sequence: CASSWTSSYEQYF. CDR3 sequence (DNA): TGTGCCAGCAGCTGGACTAGCTCCTACGAGCAGTACTTC. The V and J genes are TRBV7-9 and TRBJ2-7, with 7 bases that match TRBD2. Germline V gene data show CDR1 as SEHNR and CDR2 as FQNEAQ (reference sequence). The CDR3 is made up of 13 amino acids. Trimming removed 4 bases from V and 0 bases from J; junction bases left unmatched: 0.